Below, one T cell receptor beta chain is given with its context. What it binds is not known. The germline CDR1 and CDR2 sequences are MNHEY and SMNVEV (reference sequence). V shed 10 bases and J shed 1 base, with 10 bases lying between them. There are 12 residues in the CDR3. Under the authors' procedure: Filtering differed because ImmunoSEQ produced junction-only sequences that carried no quality scores. Profiling relied on immunoSEQ multiplex PCR, and the TCRdb table lists in-frame clones only, not all of them. V and J calls and clone size are those listed in that table; D and trimming were worked out from the DNA. The sample has millions of clones; approximately 94% are singletons. Terminally differentiated effector memory CD45RA+ cells were excluded from the naive CD8 cells, which were CD45RO-negative and positively selected for CCR7. The data are from a study of shared clonotypes between healthy human individuals. About the study: There were three CD4 naive, three CD4 memory, two CD8 naive and one CD8 memory plates per donor. Notes on the study in general: For naive CD4 cells, 4% to 6% of clonotypes were shared across a handful of donors.

Source material: naive CD8+ T cells sorted from blood. This clonotype originated in a man aged 18 to 35 in good health. The chain joins TRBV27 to TRBJ1-1; maybe TRBD1 (6 bases). The CDR3 spells CATRGRNTEAFF. DNA of the CDR3: TGTGCCACCAGGGGACGGAACACTGAAGCTTTCTTT.